This note documents a single T cell receptor (beta chain) sequence. Which antigen it targets is not known. No much larger clonotype is one base removed from it; base qualities were not supplied. The CDR3 numbers 15 residues from cysteine through phenylalanine. Only the CDR3 DNA stays, 45 bases, in frame from base 1. V drops 1 base and J drops 4 bases, leaving 9 bases in between. Taken from the germline V gene, the CDR1 and CDR2 loops are SGHRS and YFSETQ. In Seattle, one collaborating source enrolled patients while the infection was active and tracked those patients longitudinally over the course of disease. Each collaborating institution followed its own protocols to collect whole blood in K2EDTA tubes. For TCRbeta analysis, collaborators shipped samples as frozen whole blood, isolated PBMCs, or DNA extracted from either of those sample types. The immunoSEQ Assay, a bias-controlled multiplex PCR, was used to amplify TCRbeta CDR3 regions from genomic DNA. The authors' pipeline ran thus. Nucleated cell counts per sample were estimated from amplification of reference gene primers within the assay. Sequence reads were collapsed and filtered to measure the absolute abundance of every unique TCRbeta CDR3 rearrangement. For each sample, productive Simpson clonality was calculated as the square root of Simpson's diversity index across productive rearrangements. Entries here come from immuneACCESS through TCRdb and include only in-frame sequences with V and J called. Some clones fail to appear in such tables; in the studies checked, an unresolved V gene covers under half of the shortfall, and the cause of the remainder is unknown. V, J and clone size are taken as reported in that table, and D and trimming were inferred from the DNA itself. The sample table shows over 150,000 clones, and roughly 84% are seen once. The ten largest clones take up 9% to 13% of the sample.

The data originate from a study of blood T cell repertoires in COVID-19 (dated by TCRdb to the early 2020s). At the level of the whole study: Samples from collaborators originated in the United States, Italy and Spain and spanned both the acute and convalescent phases of COVID-19. The prospective study material was composed of cDNA or gDNA derived from T cells, B-cell-depleted T cells, or PBMCs. Deeply sampled blood TCRbeta repertoires from subjects exposed to, actively infected with, or recovered from COVID-19 were included in the dataset. The repertoires were released in a freely available public database intended as a resource for research on the immune response to SARS-CoV-2. The samples were drawn from the first 160 participants of the ongoing ImmuneRACE study and from 950 to 1,500 subjects provided by 6 global collaborators. The sample metadata nearly always contained a de-identified subject ID, COVID-19 status, age in years and sex. Where available, HLA class I and class II types were obtained from metadata supplied by the sample provider rather than from assay-based typing.

Broad study findings and their caveats: The amount of clinical and demographic metadata varied by source and participant and was provided uncurated.

Recombination joined TRBV5-1 with TRBJ2-6; the D gene is possibly TRBD1, with 6 bases matching. What was sequenced was peripheral blood. The receptor was isolated from a woman aged 60-70 years with COVID-19, enrolled during active disease. The encoded CDR3 is CASSLTGNGANVLTF. The nucleotides are TGCGCCAGCAGCTTGACAGGGAACGGGGCCAACGTCCTGACTTTC.